The 9 T cell receptor beta chains reported below all come from one sample, sequenced in a study of blood T cell repertoires in COVID-19. Produced via immunoSEQ multiplex PCR; TCRdb's table is partial and in-frame only. The data show fewer than 250,000 clones, with approximately 86% seen just once and around 1% held by the top ten. Sample: peripheral blood. The receptors were gathered from a man aged 55 to 70 with COVID-19, enrolled during active disease.

CDR3 DNA: TGTGCCAGCAGCCAGGGGACTAGCTCGGGGGCTGGCACAGATACGCAGTATTTT. The encoded protein is CASSQGTSSGAGTDTQYF. This rearrangement joins TRBV3-1 (or the pseudogene TRBV3-2) to TRBJ2-3; 9 bases line up with TRBD2. V lost 3 bases, J lost 1 base, and 11 bases stayed unmatched. The CDR3 totals 18 residues. The germline gives CDR1 LGHDT, CDR2 YNNKEL (reference sequence).

The J gene is TRBJ2-3, the V gene TRBV29-1, with a tentative D call TRBD1 (6 bases). Germline V CDR1 and CDR2: SQVTM, ANQGSEA. Trimming left V 6 bases short and J 1 base short, with 11 bases between. This CDR3 contains 13 residues. CDR3: CSVGRGGTDTQYF. The CDR3, as DNA: TGCAGCGTAGGCAGGGGTGGCACAGATACGCAGTATTTT.

The CDR3 protein is CAIRQTGDSTEAFF. The CDR3 DNA is TGTGCCATCCGTCAGACAGGTGATAGCACTGAAGCTTTCTTT. The chain employs TRBV10-3 and TRBJ1-1, with TRBD1 as a possible D gene (6 bases). The CDR3 sequence is 14 residues long. Trimming shortened V by 8 bases and J by 4 bases, and 17 bases separated the two germline ends. Germline V gene data show CDR1 as ENHRY and CDR2 as SYGVKD.

This clone was seen a handful of times. V gene TRBV5-6 combines with J gene TRBJ1-3; D may be TRBD1 (5 bases). In germline, CDR1 is SGHDT, CDR2 YYEEEE. The CDR3 contains 14 residues. Trimming took 3 bases from V and 1 from J, leaving 8 bases between them. The CDR3 loop is CASSWGSSGNTIYF. The DNA for the CDR3 is TGTGCCAGCAGCTGGGGCAGTTCTGGAAACACCATATATTTT. The full variable domain, completed using reference TRBV5-6 and TRBJ1-3, is DAGVTQSPTHLIKTRGQQVTLRCSPKSGHDTVSWYQQALGQGPQFIFQYYEEEERQRGNFPDRFSGHQFPNYSSELNVNALLLGDSALYLCASSWGSSGNTIYFGEGSWLTVV.

V and J are TRBV6-5 and TRBJ2-7, with D hard to call. Germline values: CDR1 MNHEY, CDR2 SVGAGI. The V gene lost 0 bases and the J gene lost 6 bases, with 6 bases spanning the gap. CDR3 length: 12 amino acids. In DNA, the CDR3 is TGTGCCAGCAGTTACTCATCCGGCGAGCAGTACTTC. Its translation: CASSYSSGEQYF.

The chain recombines TRBV27 with TRBJ2-5; TRBD2 aligns across 7 bases. CDR3 length: 14 amino acids. CDR1 is MNHEY and CDR2 is SMNVEV in the germline V gene (reference sequence). Unmatched junction bases numbered 9, after V lost 5 bases and J lost 6 bases. The CDR3 nucleotides read TGTGCCAGCAGTCCCGGGGGGTGGGGGAAGACCCAGTACTTC. This codes for CASSPGGWGKTQYF.

The chain uses TRBV18 and TRBJ1-1; D gene uncertain. The CDR3 has 12 residues. Deletions cut 4 bases from V and 7 bases from J, with 10 bases between. The germline V gene has CDR1 KGHSH and CDR2 LQKENI. The CDR3 loop is CASSLTEIEAFF. The CDR3 nucleotides read TGTGCCAGCTCACTAACAGAAATTGAAGCTTTCTTT.

The CDR3 DNA reads as TGCGCCAGCAGCCAAGGACAGTACCTGAACACTGAAGCTTTCTTT. It codes for CASSQGQYLNTEAFF. The chain couples TRBV4-1 to TRBJ1-1; possible D gene TRBD1, 5 bases. The CDR3 has 15 residues. V was cut by 1 base and J by 0 bases, with 9 bases left in between. Per the germline V gene, CDR1 is MGHRA and CDR2 is YSYEKL.

The chain combines TRBV7-7 with TRBJ1-3, with D perhaps TRBD1 (6 bases). Trimming shortened V by 5 bases and J by 4 bases, and 9 bases separated the two germline ends. The CDR3 has 13 amino acids. Germline CDR1 reads SSHAT; CDR2 reads FNYEAQ (reference sequence). The CDR3 protein is CASSTGTGNTIYF. The CDR3 DNA sequence: TGTGCCAGCAGCACAGGGACCGGAAACACCATATATTTT.